This T cell receptor (beta chain) was sequenced for a study of cytomegalovirus exposure and HLA in healthy donors. Study-wide results and caveats: The Asian-associated ancestry cluster reportedly had fewer N-insertions than the roughly 720-donor mean in a later analysis. In a later analysis, parvovirus B19, influenza, CMV and Epstein-Barr virus appeared linked to several top co-occurrence clusters. It was only CMV serostatus that was available as immune exposure information.

With 60 Vbeta and 13 Jbeta primers, the PCR was carried out. Profiled with immunoSEQ multiplex PCR; TCRdb holds only in-frame clones, not every one. The sample carries 200,000 to 300,000 clones, approximately 84% recorded once. V lost 1 base to trimming and J lost 7 bases, with 10 bases between them. Germline CDR1 SGHAT, CDR2 FQNNGV. The CDR3 extends over 14 amino acids. Of note for this clone: Antigen specificity is unknown.

The TCR comes from a woman aged 40 to 50 in good health and CMV-seropositive. The sample taken for sequencing was PBMCs. The chain uses TRBV11-2 and TRBJ2-2; D may be TRBD1 (6 bases). CDR3 sequence reads: CASSLGGRVGELFF. CDR3 in DNA: TGTGCCAGCAGCTTAGGGGGGCGGGTCGGGGAGCTGTTTTTT.